The entry that follows covers one T cell receptor (beta chain) sequence. Antigen specificity is unknown. The data were obtained in a study of T cell responses to AZD1222 COVID-19 vaccine. Profiled with immunoSEQ multiplex PCR; TCRdb holds only in-frame clones, not every one. The table has approximately 100,000 clones, around nine tenths seen once. General observations from the study: Seropositivity was recorded at baseline in only a handful of AZD1222 recipients. White British donors predominated, females outnumbered males, and clonal diversity was possibly underestimated.

The TCR comes from an adult in good health. This specimen was peripheral blood, taken on day 0 of AZD1222 vaccination.

This chain's CDR3 is CASRPTGAKNIQYF. For the CDR3, the DNA is TGTGCCAGCAGACCCACCGGAGCCAAAAACATTCAGTACTTC. The rearrangement joins TRBV28 to TRBJ2-4; D gene uncertain. The CDR3 is 14 residues long. Germline V CDR1 and CDR2: MDHEN, SYDVKM. V lost 6 bases and J lost 0, with 9 bases in between.